This T cell receptor beta chain emerged from a study of blood T cells in healthy people across ages. A second PCR of roughly 7 to 11 cycles used a sample-barcoded 5' primer and a J-beta primer mix. MiXCR, applied by TCRdb to the 5' RACE reads, yields one record per CDR3 protein. The sample lists hundreds of thousands of distinct CDR3 sequences, roughly 56% occurring once. The CDR3 is 13 amino acids. V shed 5 bases and J 6 bases; nucleotides not matched to a gene: 4. The sequenced sample was blood. The TCR was taken from a man aged 35 to 55 in good health. The V and J genes are TRBV12-3 or TRBV12-4 and TRBJ2-4, with TRBD1 identical over 7 bases. CDR3 DNA: TGTGCCAGCAGTCCCCGGACAGGAAACATTCAGTACTTC. Translating gives CASSPRTGNIQYF.